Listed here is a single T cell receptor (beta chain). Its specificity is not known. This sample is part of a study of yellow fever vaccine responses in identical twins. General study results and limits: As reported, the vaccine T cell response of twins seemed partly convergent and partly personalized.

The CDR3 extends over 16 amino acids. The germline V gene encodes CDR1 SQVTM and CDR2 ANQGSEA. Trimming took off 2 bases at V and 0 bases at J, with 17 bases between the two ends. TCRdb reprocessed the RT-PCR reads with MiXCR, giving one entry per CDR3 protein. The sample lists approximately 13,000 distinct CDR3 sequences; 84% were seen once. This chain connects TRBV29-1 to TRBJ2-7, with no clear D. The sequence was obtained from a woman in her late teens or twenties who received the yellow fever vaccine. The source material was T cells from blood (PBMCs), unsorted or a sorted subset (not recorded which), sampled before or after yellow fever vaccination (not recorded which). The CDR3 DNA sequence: TGCAGCGTTGAAAAGGTCGATGTGATGAGCTCCTACGAGCAGTACTTC. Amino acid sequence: CSVEKVDVMSSYEQYF.